Listed below are T cell receptor beta chains from one sample, sequenced in a study of shared clonotypes between healthy human individuals. Profiled with immunoSEQ multiplex PCR; TCRdb holds only in-frame clones, not every one. Among about 2.2 million clones listed, just over 90% were seen once. Sample: naive CD8+ T cells from PBMCs. These receptors were obtained from a man aged 18 to 29 in good health. Some clones in this sample may be carry-over from other donors' samples. Each CDR3 is given with its conserved first and last residue.

TRBV7-9	TRBJ1-3	CASSFFPRGDSGNTIYF
TRBV4-1	TRBJ2-3	CASSQPRGVRSGRATDTQYF
TRBV19	TRBJ1-1	CASKDRGSMNTEAFF
TRBV13	TRBJ2-7	CASSFTGTANSYEQYF
TRBV5-6	TRBJ2-3	CASSLEGASRTDTQYF
TRBV9	TRBJ1-2	CASSGDSLLSGYTF
TRBV7-9	TRBJ1-3	CASSPPTGDGNTIYF
TRBV7-9	TRBJ1-5	CASSWSNQPQHF
TRBV28	TRBJ2-3	CASRSGAPGSGITDTQYF
TRBV6-5	TRBJ1-4	CASAGTGGEKLFF
TRBV11-2	TRBJ2-3	CASSLDGHPNTDTQYF
TRBV21-1	TRBJ1-3	CASSKGAGSKSSGNTIYF
TRBV7-8	TRBJ1-5	CASSLVQGIYSNQPQHF
TRBV4-1	TRBJ2-5	CASSQVGRNQETQYF
TRBV27	TRBJ2-1	CASSLTGGGLIKQFF
TRBV27	TRBJ2-1	CASSSPMLGGVAGYNEQFF
TRBV6-1	TRBJ2-1	CASSEIGLDYEQFF
TRBV5-8	TRBJ1-1	CASSWGQGGNTEAFF
TRBV5-6	TRBJ2-7	CASGVLESYEQYF
TRBV27	TRBJ2-2	CASSFERANTGELFF
TRBV2	TRBJ2-7	CASGGGYEQYF
TRBV4-3	TRBJ2-1	CASSQNPPLGSGRYNEQFF
TRBV27	TRBJ2-7	CASSPGDGTKYEQYF
TRBV5-1	TRBJ1-5	CASSLGGYSNQPQHF
TRBV7-2	TRBJ2-1	CASSFTSGYPNEQFF
TRBV7-8	TRBJ2-7	CASSPPGVGLREQYF
TRBV5-1	TRBJ2-5	CASSPGPPGLAGGAQYF
TRBV12-5	TRBJ2-7	CASAPDSSYEQYF
TRBV5-1	TRBJ2-1	CASSPSSGSANEQFF
TRBV2	TRBJ2-7	CASKTAYEQYF
TRBV5-8	TRBJ2-3	CASRTYQGGTDTQYF
TRBV27	TRBJ1-4	CASRPGQGTKEGNEKLFF
TRBV7-8	TRBJ2-2	CASESQGWNTGELFF
TRBV7-9	TRBJ2-7	CASSWTKTYEQYF
TRBV27	TRBJ2-7	CASSPLGTGSAYEQYF
TRBV19	TRBJ2-1	CASSIDTSGYNEQFF
TRBV25-1	TRBJ1-1	CASSEWGGTEAFF
TRBV6-5	TRBJ2-7	CASSYSADYEQYF
TRBV25-1	TRBJ2-7	CASSGGHTYEQYF
TRBV6-1	TRBJ1-5	CASSGPVIGLEPQHF
TRBV2	TRBJ2-7	CASSPPGQGIAYEQYF